Below are 25 T cell receptor beta chains sequenced from a single sample in a study of Graves' ophthalmopathy and Graves' hyperthyroidism. TCR beta CDR3 amplification used RNA transcripts. HTBI-primed first-round RT-PCR preceded second-round multiplex PCR. MiXCR was run by TCRdb on the multiplex PCR reads, yielding one entry per CDR3 protein. The repertoire holds roughly 410,000 distinct CDR3 sequences, approximately 15% seen once, with roughly 7% in the top ten. The sequencing input was peripheral blood. The source of these receptors is a woman younger than 35 with stable Graves' hyperthyroidism.

This clonotype was counted many times. This chain uses TRBV11-3 with TRBJ2-5; unclear D gene. The germline CDR1 and CDR2 sequences are SGHNT and YENEEA. CDR3 length: 12 amino acids. V shed 1 base and J shed 5 bases, with 5 bases lying between them. The CDR3 coding sequence is TGTGCCAGCAGCTTAGTTCCGGAGACCCAGTACTTC. Translating it yields CASSLVPETQYF.

This clonotype was seen many times. In DNA form, the CDR3 reads TGTGCCAGCGCAGAGGGAGAGACCCAGTACTTC. Translation gives CASAEGETQYF. This chain connects TRBV6-2 or TRBV6-3 to TRBJ2-5, with D possibly matching TRBD2 (5 bases). V shed 8 bases and J shed 4 bases, with 8 bases lying between them. The CDR3 contains 11 residues. Germline V CDR1 and CDR2: MNHEY, SVGEGT.

This clonotype was counted at least ten times. The V call is TRBV18, the J call TRBJ2-6; D unclear. The CDR3 totals 14 residues. Trimming removed 5 bases at V and 0 bases at J, with 5 bases between. CDR1 and CDR2 from the germline V gene are KGHSH and LQKENI. The CDR3 loop is CASSDNSGANVLTF. CDR3 in DNA: TGTGCCAGCTCAGACAACTCTGGGGCCAACGTCCTGACTTTC.

There are many counts of this clonotype. The chain uses TRBV24-1 and TRBJ2-7; D is uncertain. Per germline, CDR1 KGHDR and CDR2 SFDVKD. This CDR3 has 11 residues. V was shortened by 5 bases and J by 4 bases, with 5 bases between the two germline ends. In nucleotides, the CDR3 is TGTGCCACCAGTGTGGGGTACGAGCAGTACTTC. It specifies CATSVGYEQYF.

This clonotype was observed many times. This chain links TRBV2 with TRBJ1-1; D may be TRBD1 (5 bases). CDR3 length: 13 amino acids. The V end was cut by 3 bases, the J end by 5 bases, with 10 bases between. Germline V gives CDR1 SNHLY, CDR2 FYNNEI. Here the CDR3 DNA reads TGTGCCAGCAGTGACGAGGGGTGGACTGAAGCTTTCTTT. It is translated as CASSDEGWTEAFF. The full variable domain, its missing parts supplied by reference TRBV2 and TRBJ1-1, is EPEVTQTPSHQVTQMGQEVILRCVPISNHLYFYWYRQILGQKVEFLVSFYNNEISEKSEIFDDQFSVERPDGSNFTLKIRSTKLEDSAMYFCASSDEGWTEAFFGQGTRLTVV.

The chain combines TRBV28 with TRBJ1-2; 7 bases fit TRBD1. Trimming at V came to 8 bases and at J to 7 bases, leaving 7 bases not matched to a gene. Germline assignment: CDR1 MDHEN and CDR2 SYDVKM. The CDR3 contains 12 residues. This chain's CDR3 is CASQGGAGGYTF. CDR3 bases: TGTGCCAGCCAAGGGGGCGCGGGTGGCTACACCTTC.

The chain has TRBV5-4 and TRBJ2-1; 12 bases agree with TRBD2. The ends lost 4 bases at V and 5 bases at J; junction bases unmatched: 13. Germline V gene lookup returns CDR1 SGHNT and CDR2 YYREEE (reference sequence). This CDR3 is built from 18 residues. Written as DNA, the CDR3 is TGTGCCAGCAGCCCTACCCTATTACTAGCGGGGGGAAACAATGAGCAGTTCTTC. Protein sequence: CASSPTLLLAGGNNEQFF.

There are many counts of this clonotype. The J gene is TRBJ2-7, the V gene TRBV5-1; D possibly corresponds to TRBD1 (5 bases). Germline-derived CDR1 and CDR2 are SGHRS and YFSETQ. There are 16 residues in the CDR3. Trimming took 2 bases from V and 1 from J, leaving 16 bases between them. CDR3 DNA: TGCGCCAGCAGCTTTGGCCCCGACAGAGCATCCTACGAGCAGTACTTC. Protein sequence: CASSFGPDRASYEQYF.

This clonotype was observed at least ten times. This chain connects TRBV18 to TRBJ2-5; the D gene could be TRBD1 or TRBD2 (5 bases each). V was trimmed by 8 bases and J by 3 bases, leaving 13 bases between them. Germline-derived CDR1 and CDR2 are KGHSH and LQKENI. The CDR3 has 13 amino acids. Here the CDR3 reads CASSPGTKETQYF. The DNA of the CDR3 is TGTGCCAGCAGTCCCGGGACCAAAGAGACCCAGTACTTC. Full variable domain (remainder filled in from reference TRBV18 and TRBJ2-5): NAGVMQNPRHLVRRRGQEARLRCSPMKGHSHVYWYRQLPEEGLKFMVYLQKENIIDESGMPKERFSAEFPKEGPSILRIQQVVRGDSAAYFCASSPGTKETQYFGPGTRLLVL.

This clonotype has a count of ten or more. The V and J genes are TRBV18 and TRBJ1-1; 7 positions agree with TRBD1. With 3 bases clipped from V and 1 base from J, the junction kept 8 bases outside the gene matches. The CDR3 covers 16 residues. Germline V gene lookup returns CDR1 KGHSH and CDR2 LQKENI. The CDR3 is CASSPRTGDGNTEAFF. The CDR3 DNA sequence: TGTGCCAGCTCACCGCGTACAGGGGATGGGAACACTGAAGCTTTCTTT. The entire variable domain, with the rest obtained from reference TRBV18 and TRBJ1-1, is as follows: NAGVMQNPRHLVRRRGQEARLRCSPMKGHSHVYWYRQLPEEGLKFMVYLQKENIIDESGMPKERFSAEFPKEGPSILRIQQVVRGDSAAYFCASSPRTGDGNTEAFFGQGTRLTVV.

The V call is TRBV18, the J call TRBJ1-1; maybe TRBD1 (5 bases). Germline CDR1 and CDR2: KGHSH and LQKENI. With 1 base removed from V and 2 bases from J, the gap between germline ends came to 11 bases. This CDR3 has 15 amino acids. Here the CDR3 reads CASSPQGRLNTEAFF. In DNA, the CDR3 is TGTGCCAGCTCACCACAGGGGCGTCTCAACACTGAAGCTTTCTTT.

This clonotype was observed many times. The chain combines TRBV9 with TRBJ2-7, with D possibly matching TRBD1 (6 bases). CDR3 size: 16 residues. Germline lookup yields CDR1 SGDLS and CDR2 YYNGEE. Trimming removed 4 bases from V and 2 bases from J, with 19 bases in between. CDR3 nucleotide sequence: TGTGCCAGCAGCCACGGACTTGGACAGCCCGCCTACGAGCAGTACTTC. Its protein is CASSHGLGQPAYEQYF.

This clonotype has a handful of counts. The junction differs from germline at one of its ends, possibly a read error. J is TRBJ1-2 and V is TRBV4-2; D unresolved. The CDR3 is 13 residues long. From germline, CDR1 is LGHNA and CDR2 YNFKEQ. CDR3 nucleotide sequence: TGTGTCAGCAGCCAAACGATAGCGATCCACTACACCTTC. Translating gives CVSSQTIAIHYTF.

This rearrangement joins TRBV7-9 to TRBJ1-1; D is ambiguous. The CDR3 has 13 residues. The V gene lost 5 bases and the J gene lost 5 bases, with 12 bases spanning the gap. Looked up from germline, CDR1 is SEHNR and CDR2 is FQNEAQ (reference sequence). The CDR3 sequence: CASSHPRRTEAFF. The CDR3, as DNA: TGTGCCAGCAGCCATCCCCGGCGTACTGAAGCTTTCTTT.

This clonotype was observed many times. The V call is TRBV10-3, the J call TRBJ2-7, with a tentative D call TRBD1 (5 bases). V lost 6 bases and J lost 0, with 9 bases in between. The CDR3 sequence is 13 residues long. From germline, CDR1 is ENHRY and CDR2 SYGVKD. The CDR3 nucleotides read TGTGCCATCAGATTTGACAGCTCCTACGAGCAGTACTTC. It yields the protein CAIRFDSSYEQYF.

The table lists this clonotype with many counts. The chain couples TRBV11-2 to TRBJ1-1; 8 bases fit TRBD1. Trimming removed 11 bases from V and 0 bases from J; junction bases left unmatched: 17. Germline V lookup: CDR1 SGHAT, CDR2 FQNNGV. The CDR3 covers 17 residues. In nucleotides, the CDR3 is TGTGCCTGCGTCGTCCACGCAGGGGGCCCTATGAACACTGAAGCTTTCTTT. Translating it yields CACVVHAGGPMNTEAFF.

The V and J genes are TRBV27 and TRBJ2-7; D remains unclear. Trimming stripped 5 bases from V and 2 bases from J, with 16 bases between. The CDR3 covers 15 residues. Germline assignment: CDR1 MNHEY and CDR2 SMNVEV (reference sequence). The DNA of the CDR3 is TGTGCCAGCAGTCCCCGGGTCTTCGACCCCTACGAGCAGTACTTC. Protein: CASSPRVFDPYEQYF.

This clonotype was found many times. The V and J genes are TRBV19 and TRBJ2-5; D ambiguous. The germline V and J ends were trimmed by 1 base and 5 bases, with 8 bases remaining between them. This CDR3 region has 13 residues. Germline assignment: CDR1 LNHDA and CDR2 SQIVND (reference sequence). In nucleotides, the CDR3 is TGTGCCAGTAGTATAGGAGTTATGGAGACCCAGTACTTC. This sequence encodes CASSIGVMETQYF.

The J gene is TRBJ1-6, the V gene TRBV19; possibly TRBD1 for D (5 bases). Germline lookup yields CDR1 LNHDA and CDR2 SQIVND (reference sequence). The ends were cut back, 4 bases at V and 5 bases at J, with 6 bases in the middle. This CDR3 spans 13 amino acids. The CDR3 loop reads CASSTRDNSPLHF. In DNA, the CDR3 is TGTGCCAGTAGTACCAGGGATAATTCACCCCTCCACTTT. Based on the CDR3 plus reference TRBV19 and TRBJ1-6, the full variable domain is DGGITQSPKYLFRKEGQNVTLSCEQNLNHDAMYWYRQDPGQGLRLIYYSQIVNDFQKGDIAEGYSVSREKKESFPLTVTSAQKNPTAFYLCASSTRDNSPLHFGNGTRLTVT.

Many counts were recorded for this clonotype. This sequence joins TRBV12-3 or TRBV12-4 and TRBJ1-2; TRBD1 agrees at 8 bases. J was trimmed by 8 bases and V by 6 bases; bases with no gene match: 11. The length of the CDR3 is 14 residues. CDR3 DNA sequence: TGTGCCAGCAGCCCGGTGGCAGGGGGCCTCGGCTACACCTTC. Its translation is CASSPVAGGLGYTF.

This chain joins TRBV25-1 and TRBJ1-2; 7 bases map to TRBD1. This CDR3 has 16 residues. Germline V gene lookup returns CDR1 MGHDK and CDR2 SYGVNS. With 7 bases clipped from V and 1 base from J, the junction kept 12 bases outside the gene matches. The CDR3: CASIIDSGGSNYGYTF. DNA for the CDR3: TGTGCCAGCATCATCGACTCAGGGGGTAGTAACTATGGCTACACCTTC.

This clonotype was seen ten or more times. The chain is built from TRBV7-2 and TRBJ2-5; TRBD1 agrees at 9 bases. Germline V gives CDR1 SGHTA, CDR2 FQGNSA. Losses at the gene ends were 4 bases for V and 3 bases for J; bases not matched to a gene: 0. The CDR3 runs to 13 residues. In nucleotides, the CDR3 is TGTGCCAGCAGCTGGGACAGGGAAGAGACCCAGTACTTC. Amino acids: CASSWDREETQYF.

The table lists this clonotype with many counts. J is TRBJ2-2 and V is TRBV5-1; TRBD2 might be the D (6 bases). The length of the CDR3 is 13 residues. Germline loops: CDR1 SGHRS, CDR2 YFSETQ. Deletions cut 5 bases from V and 7 bases from J, with 12 bases between. As DNA, the CDR3 is TGCGCCAGCAGAGGGACTGTTAGCGGGGAGCTGTTTTTT. Residues: CASRGTVSGELFF.

The sample holds a few counts of this clonotype. At one boundary the junction diverges from the germline segment, which might be a read error. This chain connects TRBV14 to TRBJ2-5, with TRBD1 as a possible D gene (6 bases). The CDR3 has 13 residues. Germline CDR1 SGHDN, CDR2 FVKESK. The CDR3 spells CASSQGGQETKYF. The CDR3 DNA reads as TGTGCCAGCAGCCAAGGGGGGCAAGAGACCAAGTACTTC.

This clonotype was seen a few times. The chain joins TRBV11-1 to TRBJ1-3; D possibly corresponds to TRBD1 (5 bases). The CDR3 totals 16 residues. The germline CDR1 and CDR2 sequences are SGHAT and FQDESV (reference sequence). V gave up 5 bases and J gave up 0 bases, with 14 bases separating them. The CDR3 region is CASSPRGGDSGNTIYF. The CDR3 DNA reads as TGTGCCAGCAGCCCCCGGGGGGGTGACTCTGGAAACACCATATATTTT.